This passage covers 6 T cell receptor beta chains from one sample sequenced in a study of blood T cells in healthy people across ages. PCR was performed a second time for roughly 7 to 11 cycles using a sample-barcoded 5' primer and a J-beta primer mix. TCRdb re-derived calls from the 5' RACE reads in MiXCR, one entry per CDR3 protein. The sample contains some 1.4 million distinct CDR3 sequences, approximately 40% of which appear only once. Specimen: blood. The receptors shown here come from a woman between 18 and 29 years old in good health.

The chain recombines TRBV27 with TRBJ1-6, with a possible D match to TRBD1 (6 bases). The CDR3 spans 14 residues. V was pared by 8 bases and J by 14 bases, with 22 bases between. Germline V gene lookup returns CDR1 MNHEY and CDR2 SMNVEV (reference sequence). The CDR3 sequence is CASSPGTPHETLHF. The CDR3 nucleotides are TGTGCCAGCTCTCCCGGGACACCCCACGAGACCCTCCACTTT.

This clonotype was observed a few times. The V gene is TRBV6-5, the J gene TRBJ2-4, with 10 bases lining up with TRBD2. V was pared by 5 bases and J by 5 bases, with 3 bases of the junction left unmatched. In germline, CDR1 is MNHEY, CDR2 SVGAGI. The CDR3 runs 14 residues. CDR3 bases: TGTGCCAGCAGTCCTAGCGGGAGTCAAAACATTCAGTACTTC. This sequence encodes CASSPSGSQNIQYF.

This clonotype appeared a few times. V and J are TRBV12-3 or TRBV12-4 and TRBJ1-2, with D unresolved. Deletions cut 3 bases from V and 5 bases from J, with 10 bases between. The CDR3 covers 13 residues. The CDR3 DNA sequence: TGTGCCAGCAGTTTGGCACCGGATTATGGCTACACCTTC. Its translation is CASSLAPDYGYTF.

This clonotype showed up just a few times. V is TRBV7-3 and J is TRBJ2-3; D is possibly TRBD1 (5 bases). Germline lookup yields CDR1 SGHTA and CDR2 FQGTGA. The CDR3 is made up of 15 amino acids. V was shortened by 5 bases and J by 0 bases, with 12 bases between the two germline ends. CDR3 sequence: CASSALGASTDTQYF. In nucleotides, the CDR3 is TGTGCCAGCAGCGCCCTTGGGGCCAGCACAGATACGCAGTATTTT.

The rearrangement joins TRBV15 to TRBJ2-7; D may be TRBD2 (5 bases). Deletions cut 10 bases from V and 4 bases from J, with 17 bases between. Germline-derived CDR1 and CDR2 are LNHNV and YYDKDF (reference sequence). The CDR3 totals 13 residues. CDR3 region: CAIGPRAEYEQYF. The DNA for the CDR3 is TGTGCCATTGGACCGCGGGCGGAGTACGAGCAGTACTTC.

V usage is TRBV7-9 and J usage is TRBJ1-2, with TRBD1 matching 8 bases. Losses at the gene ends were 5 bases for V and 1 base for J; bases not matched to a gene: 9. Looked up from germline, CDR1 is SEHNR and CDR2 is FQNEAQ (reference sequence). This CDR3 contains 16 residues. The CDR3 region has the DNA TGTGCCAGCAGCATCGACAGGGGCTACCTTAACTATGGCTACACCTTC. It specifies CASSIDRGYLNYGYTF.